Presented here are 9 T cell receptor beta chains from one specimen sequenced in a study of shared clonotypes between healthy human individuals. The table came from immunoSEQ multiplex PCR; TCRdb's copy has only in-frame clones and leaves some out. Of about 2.2 million clones in the sample, approximately 94% were seen once. The naive CD8 fraction comprised CD45RO-negative cells positively selected for CCR7 and excluded terminally differentiated effector memory CD45RA+ cells. The sample comprised naive CD8+ T cells from PBMCs. These receptors all come from a man aged 18 to 29 in good health. Some clones in this sample may be carry-over from other donors' samples.

The chain carries TRBV7-8 and TRBJ2-1; weak D call: TRBD2 (7 bases). The V and J ends lost 1 base and 13 bases respectively, with 17 bases between them. Germline V gene data show CDR1 as SGHVS and CDR2 as FQNEAQ. The CDR3 totals 14 residues. This chain's CDR3 is CASSLELGGGRQFF. The DNA for the CDR3 is TGTGCCAGCAGCTTAGAGCTGGGAGGGGGGCGTCAGTTCTTC.

The rearrangement links TRBV6-5 to TRBJ2-7; D is uncertain. CDR3 length: 12 residues. V lost 2 bases and J 2 bases, leaving 4 bases between the germline ends. CDR1 is MNHEY and CDR2 is SVGAGI in the germline V gene. The chain's CDR3 is CASSYAAYEQYF. The CDR3 region has the DNA TGTGCCAGCAGTTACGCTGCCTACGAGCAGTACTTC.

CDR3 nucleotide sequence: TGCGCCAGCAGCCAAGAACCCCAGGTCTGGCAGCCCCAGCATTTT. Translated, it gives CASSQEPQVWQPQHF. The V gene is TRBV4-1, the J gene TRBJ1-5, with unresolved D. Trimming removed 0 bases at V and 7 bases at J, with 13 bases between. The CDR3 is made up of 15 amino acids. Germline loops: CDR1 MGHRA, CDR2 YSYEKL.

The chain couples TRBV28 to TRBJ1-1, with D perhaps TRBD1 (6 bases). The CDR3 is 15 residues long. The germline gives CDR1 MDHEN, CDR2 SYDVKM. Deletions cut 1 base from V and 6 bases from J, with 15 bases between. In DNA, the CDR3 is TGTGCCAGCAGTTTATCTCGACAGGAAAATGCTGAAGCTTTCTTT. Translation gives CASSLSRQENAEAFF. The full variable domain, in which reference TRBV28 and TRBJ1-1 provide the parts outside the CDR3, is DVKVTQSSRYLVKRTGEKVFLECVQDMDHENMFWYRQDPGLGLRLIYFSYDVKMKEKGDIPEGYSVSREKKERFSLILESASTNQTSMYLCASSLSRQENAEAFFGQGTRLTVV.

As for this clone: This sample includes further DNA sequences coding for the same CDR3. This chain links TRBV28 with TRBJ2-7; D not certain. Trimming pared 3 bases from V and 4 bases from J, leaving 7 bases between. CDR1 and CDR2 (germline): MDHEN, SYDVKM. The CDR3 runs to 12 residues. This chain's CDR3 is CASSFPRYEQYF. In nucleotides, the CDR3 is TGTGCCAGCAGTTTCCCCAGATACGAGCAGTACTTC.

This chain joins TRBV19 and TRBJ1-1, with 7 bases that match TRBD1. This CDR3 spans 15 amino acids. Trimming at V came to 6 bases and at J to 2 bases, leaving 9 bases not matched to a gene. The germline gives CDR1 LNHDA, CDR2 SQIVND (reference sequence). CDR3 sequence (DNA): TGTGCCAGTAGCACGATCCGACAGGGTAACACTGAAGCTTTCTTT. As protein: CASSTIRQGNTEAFF.

There are a few counts of this clone. The rearrangement links TRBV7-9 to TRBJ1-1; no firm D call. Germline V gene lookup returns CDR1 SEHNR and CDR2 FQNEAQ (reference sequence). Trimming took 6 bases from V and 3 from J, leaving 8 bases between them. CDR3 length: 12 amino acids. Written as DNA, the CDR3 is TGTGCCAGCAGGCGGGCAGACACTGAAGCTTTCTTT. Encoded protein: CASRRADTEAFF.

This chain joins TRBV10-3 and TRBJ2-1, with D hard to call. Germline V CDR1 and CDR2: ENHRY, SYGVKD. Trimming took 2 bases from V and 3 from J, leaving 8 bases between them. There are 14 residues in the CDR3. The CDR3 region has the DNA TGTGCCATCAGTGAGATTCGAGACTACAATGAGCAGTTCTTC. Protein sequence: CAISEIRDYNEQFF.

V is TRBV4-2 and J is TRBJ2-1, with a tentative D call TRBD2 (6 bases). Germline-derived CDR1 and CDR2 are LGHNA and YNFKEQ. The CDR3 is 20 residues long. Trimming shortened V by 1 base and J by 5 bases, and 27 bases separated the two germline ends. CDR3 loop: CASSQVPLSLGSLTHNEQFF. Written as DNA, the CDR3 is TGTGCCAGCAGCCAAGTTCCGTTATCACTCGGGAGTCTGACCCACAATGAGCAGTTCTTC.